The rows below give T cell receptor beta chains drawn from one sample of a study of Ad26.COV2.S vaccination and SARS-CoV-2 variants. Using immunoSEQ multiplex PCR, the repertoire was profiled, and TCRdb retains in-frame clones only, with some absent. This table holds some 320,000 clones, 85% to 90% found once. Sequences were derived from peripheral blood, sampled in a trial of Ad26.COV2.S vaccine versus placebo. These receptors came from a person between 18 and 59 years old who received the Ad26.COV2.S COVID-19 vaccine or a placebo. Each CDR3 is given with its conserved first and last residue. A D gene is named only where the DNA matches it firmly. Clone sizes are given selectively: once, few, many, or a class where the clone is expanded.

DNA: TGTGCCAGCAGCTTGGGACTTGGAAACACCATATATTTT
CDR3: CASSLGLGNTIYF
size: once
D: NA
V: TRBV5-4
J: TRBJ1-3

DNA: TGTGCCAGCTCATCCGACATGGGGCGAATATATTTT
CDR3: CASSSDMGRIYF
size: NA
D: NA
V: TRBV18
J: TRBJ1-3

DNA: TGTGCCAGCAGCCGCACTAGCGGGGAGAGTTACGAGCAGTACTTC
CDR3: CASSRTSGESYEQYF
size: NA
D: TRBD2
V: TRBV6-5
J: TRBJ2-7

DNA: TGTGCCAGCAGTTTTCTGGGATCCACCGGGGAGCTGTTTTTT
CDR3: CASSFLGSTGELFF
size: NA
D: NA
V: TRBV27
J: TRBJ2-2

DNA: TGTGCCAGCTCACTACAGGTTAGCTCCTACGAGCAGTACTTC
CDR3: CASSLQVSSYEQYF
size: few
D: NA
V: TRBV18
J: TRBJ2-7

DNA: TGCGCCAGCAGCGCCGAGGGGGGGAGTAATTCACCCCTCCACTTT
CDR3: CASSAEGGSNSPLHF
size: NA
D: NA
V: TRBV5-1
J: TRBJ1-6

DNA: TGTGCCATCAGGGCGGAGAGCACTGAAGCTTTCTTT
CDR3: CAIRAESTEAFF
size: NA
D: NA
V: TRBV10-3
J: TRBJ1-1

DNA: TGTGCCAGCAGTCCAATAGGGGGGGCTAACTATGGCTACACCTTC
CDR3: CASSPIGGANYGYTF
size: NA
D: NA
V: TRBV7-2
J: TRBJ1-2

DNA: TGTGCCAGCAGCTTTAGCGCGAAGGGGCGAGAGACCCAGTACTTC
CDR3: CASSFSAKGRETQYF
size: NA
D: NA
V: TRBV5-6
J: TRBJ2-5

DNA: TGTGCCAGCAGCGCATACAGGGGTAACGAGCAGTACTTC
CDR3: CASSAYRGNEQYF
size: NA
D: TRBD1
V: TRBV7-9
J: TRBJ2-7

DNA: TGTGCCAGCAGCGACGGACAGGTTTCCGATAGCAATCAGCCCCAGCATTTT
CDR3: CASSDGQVSDSNQPQHF
size: NA
D: TRBD1
V: TRBV7-9
J: TRBJ1-5

DNA: TGTGCCAGCAGCTTAACCCTACGACAGGGGCGAAAGACCCAGTACTTC
CDR3: CASSLTLRQGRKTQYF
size: NA
D: TRBD1
V: TRBV5-6
J: TRBJ2-5

DNA: TGTGCCAGCAGCTTCGGACACACCGTCTATGGCTACACCTTC
CDR3: CASSFGHTVYGYTF
size: NA
D: NA
V: TRBV9
J: TRBJ1-2

DNA: TGTGCCAGCTATAGCGGGACAGGGGCATCACCCCTCCACTTT
CDR3: CASYSGTGASPLHF
size: NA
D: TRBD1
V: TRBV6-5
J: TRBJ1-6

DNA: TGTGCCAGCAGTTCGGGCGGGGAGACCCAGTACTTC
CDR3: CASSSGGETQYF
size: NA
D: NA
V: TRBV6-2/TRBV6-3
J: TRBJ2-5

DNA: TGTGCCAGGTCTGGGGCAGCAAATGGCTACGAGCAGTACTTC
CDR3: CARSGAANGYEQYF
size: NA
D: NA
V: TRBV21-1
J: TRBJ2-7

DNA: TGTGCCAGCAGTTACGAAGTGAACACTGAAGCTTTCTTT
CDR3: CASSYEVNTEAFF
size: NA
D: NA
V: TRBV6-5
J: TRBJ1-1

DNA: TGTGCCAGCAGCCGACCGAGGACAGGGTCTGGGGCCAACGTCCTGACTTTC
CDR3: CASSRPRTGSGANVLTF
size: NA
D: TRBD1
V: TRBV28
J: TRBJ2-6

DNA: TGTGCCAGCAGCCAGACACTAGGGACCAACACCGGGGAGCTGTTTTTT
CDR3: CASSQTLGTNTGELFF
size: few
D: NA
V: TRBV7-2
J: TRBJ2-2

DNA: TGCAGTGCTAGTCGCCAGGGGTACACTGAAGCTTTCTTT
CDR3: CSASRQGYTEAFF
size: NA
D: NA
V: TRBV20-1
J: TRBJ1-1

DNA: TGCAGCGTTGAAGATCGGTGGACAGGGCGACAGGGCTACACCTTC
CDR3: CSVEDRWTGRQGYTF
size: NA
D: TRBD1
V: TRBV29-1
J: TRBJ1-2

DNA: TGTGCCACCAGTGCCCCAGGGCTCTCCTACGAGCAGTACTTC
CDR3: CATSAPGLSYEQYF
size: NA
D: NA
V: TRBV24-1
J: TRBJ2-7

DNA: TGTGCCAGCTCACCAGGAGGGACAGGGTTTTTCCACGAGCAGTACTTC
CDR3: CASSPGGTGFFHEQYF
size: NA
D: TRBD1
V: TRBV18
J: TRBJ2-7

DNA: TGTGCCAGCAGCCCGCTAGCGGGGGTGGGTAATGAGCAGTTCTTC
CDR3: CASSPLAGVGNEQFF
size: NA
D: TRBD2
V: TRBV3-1/TRBV3-2
J: TRBJ2-1